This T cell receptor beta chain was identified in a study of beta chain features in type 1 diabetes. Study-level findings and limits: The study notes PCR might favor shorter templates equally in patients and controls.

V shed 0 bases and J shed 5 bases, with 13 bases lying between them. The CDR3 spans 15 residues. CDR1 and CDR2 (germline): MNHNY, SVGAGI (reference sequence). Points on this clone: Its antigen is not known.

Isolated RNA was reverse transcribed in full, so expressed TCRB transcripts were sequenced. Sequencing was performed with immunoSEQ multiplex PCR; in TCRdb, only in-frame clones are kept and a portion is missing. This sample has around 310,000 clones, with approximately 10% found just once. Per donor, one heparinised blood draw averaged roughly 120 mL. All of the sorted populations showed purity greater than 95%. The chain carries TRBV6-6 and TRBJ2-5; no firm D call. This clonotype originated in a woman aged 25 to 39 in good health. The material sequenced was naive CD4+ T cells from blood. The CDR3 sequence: CASSYSAGSGETQYF. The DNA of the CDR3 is TGTGCCAGCAGTTACTCCGCAGGAAGTGGGGAGACCCAGTACTTC.